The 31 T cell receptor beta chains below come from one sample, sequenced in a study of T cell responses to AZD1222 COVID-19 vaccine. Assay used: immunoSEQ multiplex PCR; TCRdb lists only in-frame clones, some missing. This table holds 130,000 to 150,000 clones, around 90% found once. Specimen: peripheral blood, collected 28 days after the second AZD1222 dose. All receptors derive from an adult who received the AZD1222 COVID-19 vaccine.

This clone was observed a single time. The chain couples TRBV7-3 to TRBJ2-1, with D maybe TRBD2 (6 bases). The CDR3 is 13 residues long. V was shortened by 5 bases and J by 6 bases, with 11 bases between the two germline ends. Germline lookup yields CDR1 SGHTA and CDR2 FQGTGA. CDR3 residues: CASSPGLSNEQFF. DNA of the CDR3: TGTGCCAGCAGCCCCGGACTATCCAATGAGCAGTTCTTC.

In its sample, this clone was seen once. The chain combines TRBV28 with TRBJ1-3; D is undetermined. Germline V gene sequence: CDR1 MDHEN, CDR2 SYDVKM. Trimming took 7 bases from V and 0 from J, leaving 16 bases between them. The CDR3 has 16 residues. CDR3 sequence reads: CASTHLAHNSGNTIYF. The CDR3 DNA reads TGTGCCAGCACCCATCTCGCCCACAACTCTGGAAACACCATATATTTT.

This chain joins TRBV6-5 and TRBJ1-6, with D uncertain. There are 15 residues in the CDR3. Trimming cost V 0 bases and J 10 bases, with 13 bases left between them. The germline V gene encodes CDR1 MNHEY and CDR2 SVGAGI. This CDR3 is CASSYSGLSESPLHF. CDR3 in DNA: TGTGCCAGCAGTTACTCGGGGTTATCAGAATCACCCCTCCACTTT.

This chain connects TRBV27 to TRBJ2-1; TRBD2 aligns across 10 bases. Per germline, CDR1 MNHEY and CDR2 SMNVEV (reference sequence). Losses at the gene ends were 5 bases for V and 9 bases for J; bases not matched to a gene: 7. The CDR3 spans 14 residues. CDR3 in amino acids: CASSRGAGGVEQFF. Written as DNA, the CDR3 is TGTGCCAGCAGTCGGGGAGCGGGAGGGGTTGAGCAGTTCTTC.

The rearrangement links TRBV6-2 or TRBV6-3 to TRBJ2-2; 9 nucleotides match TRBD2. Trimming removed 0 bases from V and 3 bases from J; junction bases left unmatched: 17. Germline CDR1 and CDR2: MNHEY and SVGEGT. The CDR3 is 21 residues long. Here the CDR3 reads CASSYSEGLRREGLYTGELFF. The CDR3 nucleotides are TGTGCCAGCAGTTACTCCGAGGGGCTGCGGCGGGAGGGTCTGTACACCGGGGAGCTGTTTTTT.

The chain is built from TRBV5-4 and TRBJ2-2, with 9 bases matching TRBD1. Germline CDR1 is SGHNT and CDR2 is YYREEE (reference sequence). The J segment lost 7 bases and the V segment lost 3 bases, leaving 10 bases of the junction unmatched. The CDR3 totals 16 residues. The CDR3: CASSSNSQGADGELFF. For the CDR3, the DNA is TGTGCCAGCAGCTCAAACTCACAGGGGGCCGACGGGGAGCTGTTTTTT.

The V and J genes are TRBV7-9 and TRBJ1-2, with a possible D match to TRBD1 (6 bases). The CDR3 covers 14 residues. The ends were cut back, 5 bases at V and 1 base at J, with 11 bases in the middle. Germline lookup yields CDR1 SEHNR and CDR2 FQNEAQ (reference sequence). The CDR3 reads CASSPGTLNYGYTF. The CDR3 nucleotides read TGTGCCAGCAGCCCAGGGACACTTAACTATGGCTACACCTTC.

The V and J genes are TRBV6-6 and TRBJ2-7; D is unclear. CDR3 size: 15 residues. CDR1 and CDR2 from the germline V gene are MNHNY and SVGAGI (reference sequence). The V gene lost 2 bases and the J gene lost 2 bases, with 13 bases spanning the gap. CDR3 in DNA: TGTGCCAGCAGTTACGTGGCAGCACACCCCTACGAGCAGTACTTC. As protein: CASSYVAAHPYEQYF.

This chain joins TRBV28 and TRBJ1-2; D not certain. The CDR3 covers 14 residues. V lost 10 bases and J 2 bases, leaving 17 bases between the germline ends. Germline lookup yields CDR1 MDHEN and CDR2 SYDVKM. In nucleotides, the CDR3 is TGTGCCACCCGACCCGCGGGGATCAACTATGGCTACACCTTC. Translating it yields CATRPAGINYGYTF.

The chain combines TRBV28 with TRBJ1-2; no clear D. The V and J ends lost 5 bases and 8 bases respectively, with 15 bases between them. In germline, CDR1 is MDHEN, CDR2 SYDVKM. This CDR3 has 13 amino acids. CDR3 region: CASSLTATQGYTF. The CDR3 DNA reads TGTGCCAGCAGTCTTACAGCCACCCAGGGCTACACCTTC.

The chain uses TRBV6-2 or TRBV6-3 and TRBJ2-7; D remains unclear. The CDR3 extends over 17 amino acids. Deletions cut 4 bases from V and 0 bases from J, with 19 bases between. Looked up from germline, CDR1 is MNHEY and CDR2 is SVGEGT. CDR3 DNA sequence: TGTGCCAGCAGTTCGATAGATGGGTCTCGGAGCTCCTACGAGCAGTACTTC. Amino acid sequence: CASSSIDGSRSSYEQYF.

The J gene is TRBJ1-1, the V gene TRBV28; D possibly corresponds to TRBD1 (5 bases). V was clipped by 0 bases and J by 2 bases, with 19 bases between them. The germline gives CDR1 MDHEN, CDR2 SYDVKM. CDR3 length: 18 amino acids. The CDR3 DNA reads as TGTGCCAGCAGTTTATGGCGGCCCCGGGACGGGGTCAACACTGAAGCTTTCTTT. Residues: CASSLWRPRDGVNTEAFF.

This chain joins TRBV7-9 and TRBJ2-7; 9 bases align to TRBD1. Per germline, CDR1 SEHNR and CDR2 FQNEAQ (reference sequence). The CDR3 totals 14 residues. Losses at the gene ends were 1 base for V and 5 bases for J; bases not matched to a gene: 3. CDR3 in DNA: TGTGCCAGCAGCTTAGTTGGGACAGGGAACGAGCAGTACTTC. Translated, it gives CASSLVGTGNEQYF.

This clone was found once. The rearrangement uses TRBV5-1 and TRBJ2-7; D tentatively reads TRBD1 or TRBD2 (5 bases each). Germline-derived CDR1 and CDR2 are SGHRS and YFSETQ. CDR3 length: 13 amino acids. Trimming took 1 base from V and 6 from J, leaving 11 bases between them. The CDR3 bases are TGCGCCAGCAGCTTGAAGACCGGGGCCGAGCAGTACTTC. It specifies CASSLKTGAEQYF.

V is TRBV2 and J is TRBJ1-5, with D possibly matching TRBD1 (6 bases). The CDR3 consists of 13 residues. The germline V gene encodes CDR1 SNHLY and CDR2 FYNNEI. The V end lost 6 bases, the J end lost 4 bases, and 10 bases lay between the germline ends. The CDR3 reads CASRNRENQPQHF. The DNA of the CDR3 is TGTGCCAGCAGAAACAGGGAGAATCAGCCCCAGCATTTT.

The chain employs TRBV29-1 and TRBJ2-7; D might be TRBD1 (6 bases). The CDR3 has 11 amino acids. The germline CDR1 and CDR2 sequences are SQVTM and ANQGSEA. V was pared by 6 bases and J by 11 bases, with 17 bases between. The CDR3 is CSVLGSGQEYF. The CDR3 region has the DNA TGCAGCGTCCTGGGCTCGGGACAAGAGTACTTC.

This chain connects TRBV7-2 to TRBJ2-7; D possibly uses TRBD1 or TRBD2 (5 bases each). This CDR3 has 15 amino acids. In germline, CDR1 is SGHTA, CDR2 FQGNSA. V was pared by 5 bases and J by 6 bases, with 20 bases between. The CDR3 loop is CASSRNRGGASEQYF. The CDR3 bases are TGTGCCAGCAGCCGCAACCGGGGCGGCGCCTCCGAGCAGTACTTC.

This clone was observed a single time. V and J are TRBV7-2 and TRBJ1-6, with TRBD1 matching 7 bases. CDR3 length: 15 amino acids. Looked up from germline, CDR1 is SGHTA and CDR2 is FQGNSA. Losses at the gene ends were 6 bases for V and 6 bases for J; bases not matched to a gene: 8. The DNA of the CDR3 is TGTGCCAGCAGAGCAAACAGGGGTCCTAATTCACCCCTCCACTTT. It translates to CASRANRGPNSPLHF.

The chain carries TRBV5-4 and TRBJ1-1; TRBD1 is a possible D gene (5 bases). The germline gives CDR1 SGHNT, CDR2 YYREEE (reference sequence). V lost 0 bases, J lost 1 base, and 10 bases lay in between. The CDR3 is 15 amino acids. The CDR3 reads CASSLGRQSNTEAFF. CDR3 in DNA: TGTGCCAGCAGCTTGGGCCGACAGTCGAACACTGAAGCTTTCTTT.

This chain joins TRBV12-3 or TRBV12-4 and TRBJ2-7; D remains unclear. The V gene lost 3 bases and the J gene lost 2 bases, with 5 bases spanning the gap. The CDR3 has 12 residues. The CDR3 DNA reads TGTGCCAGCAGTTTTGTCACCTACGAGCAGTACTTC. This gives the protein CASSFVTYEQYF.

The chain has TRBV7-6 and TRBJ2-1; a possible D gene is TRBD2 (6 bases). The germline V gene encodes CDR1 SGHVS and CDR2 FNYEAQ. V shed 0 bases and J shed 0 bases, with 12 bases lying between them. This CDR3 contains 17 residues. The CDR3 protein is CASSLARVGSSYNEQFF. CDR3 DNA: TGTGCCAGCAGCTTAGCGCGAGTCGGGAGCTCCTACAATGAGCAGTTCTTC.

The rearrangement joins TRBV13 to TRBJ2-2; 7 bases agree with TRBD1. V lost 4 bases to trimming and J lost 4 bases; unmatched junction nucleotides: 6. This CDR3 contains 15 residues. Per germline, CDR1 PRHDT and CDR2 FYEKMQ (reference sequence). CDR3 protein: CASSSLTGSTGELFF. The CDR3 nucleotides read TGTGCCAGCAGCTCTCTGACAGGGTCCACCGGGGAGCTGTTTTTT. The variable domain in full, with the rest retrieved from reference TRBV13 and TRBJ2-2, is AAGVIQSPRHLIKEKRETATLKCYPIPRHDTVYWYQQGPGQDPQFLISFYEKMQSDKGSIPDRFSAQQFSDYHSELNMSSLELGDSALYFCASSSLTGSTGELFFGEGSRLTVL.

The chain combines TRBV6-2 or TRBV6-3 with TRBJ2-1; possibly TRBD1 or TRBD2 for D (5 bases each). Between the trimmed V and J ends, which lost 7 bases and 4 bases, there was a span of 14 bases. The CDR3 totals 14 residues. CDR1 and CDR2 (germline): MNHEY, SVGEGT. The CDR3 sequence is CASIPGPGYNEQFF. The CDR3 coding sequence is TGTGCCAGCATCCCGGGACCCGGTTACAATGAGCAGTTCTTC.

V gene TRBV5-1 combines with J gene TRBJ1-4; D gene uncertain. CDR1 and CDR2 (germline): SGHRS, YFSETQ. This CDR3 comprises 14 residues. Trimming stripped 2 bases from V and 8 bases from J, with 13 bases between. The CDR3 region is CASSLRGREEKLFF. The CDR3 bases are TGCGCCAGCAGCTTAAGAGGACGGGAAGAAAAACTGTTTTTT.

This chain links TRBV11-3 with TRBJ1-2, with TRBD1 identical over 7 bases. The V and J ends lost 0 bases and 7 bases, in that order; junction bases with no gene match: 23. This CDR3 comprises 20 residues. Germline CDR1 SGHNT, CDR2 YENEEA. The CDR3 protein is CASSLDQGGTALSSIIGYTF. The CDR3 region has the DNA TGTGCCAGCAGCTTAGACCAGGGGGGGACAGCCCTTTCTTCAATTATTGGCTACACCTTC.

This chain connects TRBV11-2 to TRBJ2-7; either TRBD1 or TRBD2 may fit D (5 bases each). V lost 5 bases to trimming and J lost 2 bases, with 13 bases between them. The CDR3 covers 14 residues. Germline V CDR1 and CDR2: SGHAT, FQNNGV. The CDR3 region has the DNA TGTGCCAGCAGCGCACCGGGACCAACCTACGAGCAGTACTTC. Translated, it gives CASSAPGPTYEQYF.

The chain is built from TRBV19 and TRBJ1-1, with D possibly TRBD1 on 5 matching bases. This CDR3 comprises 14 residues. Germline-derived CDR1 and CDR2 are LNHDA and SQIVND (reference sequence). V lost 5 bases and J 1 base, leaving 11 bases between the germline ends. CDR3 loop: CASSARQKNTEAFF. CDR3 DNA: TGTGCCAGTAGTGCCCGACAGAAGAACACTGAAGCTTTCTTT. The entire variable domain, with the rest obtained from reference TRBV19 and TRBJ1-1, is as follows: DGGITQSPKYLFRKEGQNVTLSCEQNLNHDAMYWYRQDPGQGLRLIYYSQIVNDFQKGDIAEGYSVSREKKESFPLTVTSAQKNPTAFYLCASSARQKNTEAFFGQGTRLTVV.

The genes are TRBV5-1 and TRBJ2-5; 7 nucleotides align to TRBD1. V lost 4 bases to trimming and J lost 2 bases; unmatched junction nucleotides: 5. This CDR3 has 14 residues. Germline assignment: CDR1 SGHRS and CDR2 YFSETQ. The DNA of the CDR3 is TGCGCCAGCAGCCTACAGACAGGGCAAGAGACCCAGTACTTC. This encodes CASSLQTGQETQYF.

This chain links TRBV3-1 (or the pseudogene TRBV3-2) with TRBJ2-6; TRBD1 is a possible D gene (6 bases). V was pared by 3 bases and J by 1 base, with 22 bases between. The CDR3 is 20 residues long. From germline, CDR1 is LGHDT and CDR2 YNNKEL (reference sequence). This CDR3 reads CASSHRGAPPALSGANVLTF. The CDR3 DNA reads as TGTGCCAGCAGCCACAGGGGAGCACCGCCCGCCTTGTCTGGGGCCAACGTCCTGACTTTC.

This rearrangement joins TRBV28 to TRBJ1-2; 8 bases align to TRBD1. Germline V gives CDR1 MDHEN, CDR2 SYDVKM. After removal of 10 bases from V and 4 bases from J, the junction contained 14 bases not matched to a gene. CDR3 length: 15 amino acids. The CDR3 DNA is TGTGCCATTTCTACTCCACCGGGACAGGTCTATGGCTACACCTTC. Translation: CAISTPPGQVYGYTF.

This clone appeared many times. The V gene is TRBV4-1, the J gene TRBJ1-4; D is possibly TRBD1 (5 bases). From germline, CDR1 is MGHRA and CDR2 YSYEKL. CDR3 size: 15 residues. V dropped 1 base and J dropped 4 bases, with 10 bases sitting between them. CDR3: CASSQVTAFNEKLFF. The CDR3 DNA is TGCGCCAGCAGCCAAGTGACAGCCTTTAATGAAAAACTGTTTTTT.